A selection of T cell receptor beta chains follows, all from one sample in a study of cytomegalovirus exposure and HLA in healthy donors. The protocol was immunoSEQ multiplex PCR, while the TCRdb copy is restricted to in-frame clones and leaves out a portion. The table includes more than 95,000 clones, under 80% detected once. The specimen sequenced was PBMCs. The receptors come from a woman aged 40 to 49 in good health and CMV-seropositive. Both conserved end residues are part of each CDR3. Only part of the rows carry a size: once, few, many, or a class if the clone is expanded.

TRBV29-1	TRBJ1-2	-	CSVVGNEDSYGYTF
TRBV7-2	TRBJ1-5	-	CASSLGQAQPQHF
TRBV2	TRBJ2-3	-	CASSSQGSTDTQYF
TRBV5-6	TRBJ2-7	-	CASSPTGQGIYEQYF
TRBV10-3	TRBJ2-5	-	CAISESISGAGAETQYF
TRBV5-1	TRBJ2-1	few	CASAKPQGSFYNEQFF
TRBV5-1	TRBJ1-1	few	CASSSTTGVFFF
TRBV5-1	TRBJ2-1	-	CASSPQLAGENNEQFF
TRBV5-8	TRBJ2-7	few	CASSLFGEQYF
TRBV19	TRBJ2-1	few	CASSIGVLAVNNEQFF
TRBV6-1	TRBJ1-4	-	CASSEARGFNEKLFF
TRBV27	TRBJ2-2	-	CARGGVIWAGELFF
TRBV10-3	TRBJ2-2	few	CAISLGEADTGELFF
TRBV9	TRBJ2-1	-	CASSVEDSVNEQFF
TRBV7-2	TRBJ2-3	-	CASSSQQASRPRVTQYF
TRBV5-1	TRBJ2-1	-	CASSLESPYNEQFF